This T cell receptor (beta chain) was profiled in a study of blood T cell repertoires in COVID-19. The table came from immunoSEQ multiplex PCR; TCRdb's copy has only in-frame clones and leaves some out. Of fewer than 300,000 clones in the sample, roughly 85% are singletons; the top ten hold 2% to 3%. The germline V gene encodes CDR1 SGDLS and CDR2 YYNGEE. The germline V and J ends were trimmed by 2 bases and 3 bases, with 2 bases remaining between them. The CDR3 length is 12 residues. The sequenced material came from PBMCs or T cells enriched from blood (not recorded which). The genes are TRBV9 and TRBJ2-2; D is unclear. The sequence came from a woman between 45 and 60 years old who had recovered from COVID-19. CDR3 region: CASSVYTGELFF. CDR3 in DNA: TGTGCCAGCAGCGTCTACACCGGGGAGCTGTTTTTT. Drawing the rest from reference TRBV9 and TRBJ2-2, the complete variable domain is DSGVTQTPKHLITATGQRVTLRCSPRSGDLSVYWYQQSLDQGLQFLIQYYNGEERAKGNILERFSAQQFPDLHSELNLSSLELGDSALYFCASSVYTGELFFGEGSRLTVL.